The clone carrying this T cell receptor (beta chain) was recorded a few times. Its antigen remains unidentified. The sample belongs to a study of blood T cells in healthy people across ages. Study results and caveats: A roughly linear fall in TCR beta diversity per million T cells was seen with increasing age.

The V end lost 6 bases, the J end lost 12 bases, and 20 bases lay between the germline ends. Germline-derived CDR1 and CDR2 are SEHNR and FQNEAQ (reference sequence). CDR3 length equals 14 residues. Primers used in a second PCR of about 7 to 12 cycles were a sample-barcoded 5' primer and a J-beta primer mix. Each cDNA molecule was tagged by a template-switch adaptor that had 12 random nucleotides. Each CDR3 protein gets one entry after TCRdb re-called the 5' RACE reads with MiXCR. Counted here are about 1,400,000 distinct CDR3 sequences, 42% occurring once; the ten biggest clones make up roughly 7.9%.

Input material: blood. The rearrangement uses TRBV7-9 and TRBJ1-4; perhaps TRBD1 as D (6 bases). The source is a woman younger than 35 in good health. DNA of the CDR3: TGTGCCAGCAGTGCCGGGACATCCCTTCGGGAACTGTTTTTT. This sequence encodes CASSAGTSLRELFF.